This T cell receptor (beta chain) derives from a study of CD8 T cells in Susac syndrome. This CDR3 contains 13 residues. The V gene lost 4 bases and the J gene lost 0 bases, with 7 bases spanning the gap. Random hexamers served to reverse transcribe roughly 0.5 to 1 ug RNA. Across 54 Vbeta and 13 Jbeta, immunoSEQ multiplex PCR amplified TCR beta CDR3. TCRdb re-analysed the immunoSEQ multiplex PCR reads in MiXCR, keeping a single row per CDR3 protein. The repertoire holds roughly 200,000 distinct CDR3 sequences, with roughly 94% as singletons. This TCR was recovered from a human donor with multiple sclerosis. The sample taken for sequencing was CD4+ T cells from PBMCs. The chain couples TRBV12-3 or TRBV12-4 to TRBJ2-7; no definite D call. Written as DNA, the CDR3 is TGTGCCAGCAGTTCGGCAAGCTCCTACGAGCAGTACTTC. Protein product: CASSSASSYEQYF.